A single sample is the source of the 15 T cell receptor beta chains below, sequenced in a study of cytomegalovirus exposure and HLA in healthy donors (dated 2017 in TCRdb). Libraries were constructed by the immunoSEQ multiplex PCR assay. For the multiplex PCR, a mixture combining 60 forward primers for TCR Vbeta segments and 13 reverse primers for TCR Jbeta segments was used. In its TCRdb copy, this immuneACCESS table keeps in-frame sequences only and misses some clones. Where compared with another copy, unresolved V genes explain less than half of these, and the others have no known cause. The sample contains 95,000 to 150,000 clones, 81% of them found a single time. Of the sample, 1.5% to 2% is held by the ten largest clones. Sequencing was done on a sample of PBMCs. The receptors were sampled from a man aged 40-49 years in good health and CMV-seronegative.

This clone was seen a few times. The V and J genes are TRBV9 and TRBJ2-2; D is undetermined. This CDR3 region has 14 residues. Germline V gene sequence: CDR1 SGDLS, CDR2 YYNGEE. V was cut by 0 bases and J by 6 bases, with 9 bases left in between. CDR3 DNA: TGTGCCAGCAGCGTAGGAGACTCGTCCGGGGAGCTGTTTTTT. It is translated as CASSVGDSSGELFF.

The gene calls are TRBV19 and TRBJ2-7; 7 nucleotides align to TRBD1. CDR1 LNHDA and CDR2 SQIVND come from the germline V gene (reference sequence). CDR3 length equals 15 residues. The V segment lost 6 bases and the J segment 4 bases; nucleotides outside the gene matches: 12. CDR3 DNA sequence: TGTGCCAGTAGCCAGGGACAGCCAGCGATATACGAGCAGTACTTC. Its protein is CASSQGQPAIYEQYF.

This chain links TRBV28 with TRBJ1-5; D ambiguous. Deletions cut 1 base from V and 9 bases from J, with 13 bases between. This CDR3 contains 14 residues. Germline assignment: CDR1 MDHEN and CDR2 SYDVKM. CDR3 loop: CASSLLVTSGPQHF. In nucleotides, the CDR3 is TGTGCCAGCAGTTTATTAGTCACTTCGGGGCCCCAGCATTTT.

This sequence joins TRBV9 and TRBJ1-2; 9 bases agree with TRBD1. The V segment lost 4 bases and the J segment 4 bases; nucleotides outside the gene matches: 11. CDR1 and CDR2 (germline): SGDLS, YYNGEE. The CDR3 is 16 residues long. DNA for the CDR3: TGTGCCAGCAGCTTCCGGGACAGGGATTGGAGCTATGGCTACACCTTC. It codes for CASSFRDRDWSYGYTF.

The chain is built from TRBV9 and TRBJ2-6, with D perhaps TRBD1 (5 bases). The CDR3 loop spans 15 amino acids. Germline values: CDR1 SGDLS, CDR2 YYNGEE. V gave up 4 bases and J gave up 2 bases, with 10 bases separating them. The CDR3 region is CASSPQGTGANVLTF. DNA for the CDR3: TGTGCCAGCAGCCCGCAGGGCACTGGGGCCAACGTCCTGACTTTC.

The rearrangement uses TRBV5-1 and TRBJ1-1; D may be TRBD1 (5 bases). Germline CDR1 is SGHRS and CDR2 is YFSETQ. The CDR3 contains 15 residues. The ends were cut back, 5 bases at V and 0 bases at J, with 14 bases in the middle. CDR3 DNA sequence: TGCGCCAGCAGTTTTATTGACAGAGTGAACACTGAAGCTTTCTTT. Translating it yields CASSFIDRVNTEAFF. Complete variable domain (other parts from reference TRBV5-1 and TRBJ1-1): KAGVTQTPRYLIKTRGQQVTLSCSPISGHRSVSWYQQTPGQGLQFLFEYFSETQRNKGNFPGRFSGRQFSNSRSEMNVSTLELGDSALYLCASSFIDRVNTEAFFGQGTRLTVV.

V usage is TRBV7-9 and J usage is TRBJ1-2; 7 bases align to TRBD1. After removal of 2 bases from V and 5 bases from J, the junction contained 2 bases not matched to a gene. Germline-derived CDR1 and CDR2 are SEHNR and FQNEAQ (reference sequence). The CDR3 runs 13 residues. The chain's CDR3 is CASSLTGDYGYTF. The CDR3 DNA sequence: TGTGCCAGCAGCTTAACAGGGGATTATGGCTACACCTTC.

V usage is TRBV12-5 and J usage is TRBJ2-3, with D possibly being TRBD2 (6 bases). V shed 3 bases and J shed 2 bases, with 12 bases lying between them. Per the germline V gene, CDR1 is LGHNT and CDR2 is FRNRAP. This CDR3 is 15 amino acids long. Here the CDR3 DNA reads TGTGCTAGTGGTTTATCGGGGGACTCCACAGATACGCAGTATTTT. It encodes CASGLSGDSTDTQYF.

The chain uses TRBV7-2 and TRBJ2-2; 8 bases are shared with TRBD1. Germline trimming cut 5 bases from V and 7 bases from J; bases unmatched to any gene: 9. Germline lookup yields CDR1 SGHTA and CDR2 FQGNSA. This CDR3 spans 15 amino acids. Here the CDR3 DNA reads TGTGCCAGCAGCCCTGCCCAGGGGGCAATCGGGGAGCTGTTTTTT. It yields the protein CASSPAQGAIGELFF.

The rearrangement uses TRBV5-6 and TRBJ2-3; unclear D gene. V was clipped by 1 base and J by 0 bases, with 6 bases between them. Germline CDR1 is SGHDT and CDR2 is YYEEEE. The length of the CDR3 is 14 residues. Written as DNA, the CDR3 is TGTGCCAGCAGCTTGTTACAGAGCACAGATACGCAGTATTTT. Its protein product is CASSLLQSTDTQYF.

This clone has a single count. V is TRBV29-1 and J is TRBJ2-3, with 9 positions matching TRBD1. This CDR3 contains 13 residues. In germline, CDR1 is SQVTM, CDR2 ANQGSEA. V was pared by 6 bases and J by 6 bases, with 7 bases of the junction left unmatched. The CDR3 loop is CSVDRDRADTQYF. The CDR3 coding sequence is TGCAGCGTCGATAGGGACAGGGCGGATACGCAGTATTTT.

This clone was seen once. The chain employs TRBV2 and TRBJ2-6; no definite D call. V gave up 0 bases and J gave up 9 bases, with 12 bases separating them. Germline V CDR1 and CDR2: SNHLY, FYNNEI. This CDR3 is 15 amino acids long. CDR3 region: CASSEARLRINVLTF. CDR3 in DNA: TGTGCCAGCAGTGAAGCGCGGCTACGGATCAACGTCCTGACTTTC.

This clone appeared once. One end of the junction varies from germline; a read error may be responsible. V usage is TRBV5-5 and J usage is TRBJ2-3, with 9 positions matching TRBD2. Germline V gene sequence: CDR1 SGHKS, CDR2 YYEKEE (reference sequence). The CDR3 is 15 amino acids. The CDR3 protein is CASTLLAGSTDTQYF. DNA of the CDR3: TGTGCCAGCACCTTGCTAGCGGGGAGCACAGATACGCAGTATTTT.

This clone was seen only once. This chain links TRBV10-1 with TRBJ1-2; 8 bases line up with TRBD1. After removal of 4 bases from V and 6 bases from J, the junction contained 4 bases not matched to a gene. The CDR3 is 13 residues long. Germline loops: CDR1 WNHNN, CDR2 SYGVQD (reference sequence). CDR3 sequence: CASSASGGHGYTF. DNA of the CDR3: TGCGCCAGCAGTGCATCAGGGGGCCATGGCTACACCTTC.

In this sample, this clone turned up once. The genes are TRBV30 and TRBJ1-5; 7 bases align to TRBD1. The ends lost 3 bases at V and 9 bases at J; junction bases unmatched: 5. The CDR3 runs 12 residues. CDR1 and CDR2 (germline): GTSNPN, SVGIG (reference sequence). The CDR3 nucleotides are TGTGCCTGGAGCGGGCAGGGGGGGCCCCAGCATTTT. It yields the protein CAWSGQGGPQHF.